What follows is one T cell receptor beta chain and its context. This sample is drawn from a study of blood T cell repertoires in COVID-19. About the study: Acute-phase and convalescent COVID-19 samples originated in the United States, Italy and Spain. Sources were T cells, B-cell-depleted T cells, or PBMCs; the material itself was cDNA or gDNA.

Profiling relied on immunoSEQ multiplex PCR, and the TCRdb table lists in-frame clones only, not all of them. The sample holds roughly 380,000 clones, approximately 89% seen once. During active infection, Seattle patients enrolled and were then monitored through disease. The trim removed 0 bases at V and 0 bases at J, leaving 2 bases unmatched. The germline CDR1 and CDR2 sequences are SGHKS and YYEKEE (reference sequence). The CDR3 consists of 16 residues. The sample consisted of peripheral blood. V is TRBV5-5 and J is TRBJ1-3; 8 nucleotides match TRBD1. This receptor was identified in a woman in her forties with COVID-19, enrolled during active disease. CDR3 nucleotides: TGTGCCAGCAGCTTGGCAGGGGGCGCCTCTGGAAACACCATATATTTT. Its protein is CASSLAGGASGNTIYF.